This passage covers 22 T cell receptor beta chains from one sample sequenced in a study of T cell repertoires in cytomegalovirus infection (dated by TCRdb to between 2018 and 2021). Their specific antigens are unknown. The sequencer was an Illumina HiSeq 1500. TCRdb reran the public reads through fastp at Q25 and MiXCR, keeping productive beta chains. Rows merge per CDR3 protein into single entries with the most common DNA and genes. Within this sample are tens of thousands of distinct CDR3 sequences, with roughly 20% of them counted one time only. The ten largest clones represent approximately 68% of the sample. Per the publication, the treatment or condition label means: in vitro stimulation with specific CMV peptide epitopes to enrich CMV-specific T cells. The source was CD8+ T cells from cultured PBMCs, collected from culture after CMV antigen stimulation. These receptors were taken from a human donor in good health (CMV status not recorded). Some clones in this sample may be carry-over from other donors' samples.

This clonotype showed up just a few times. This chain joins TRBV12-3 or TRBV12-4 and TRBJ2-3; TRBD2 might be the D (7 bases). There are 15 residues in the CDR3. The germline V and J ends were trimmed by 3 bases and 5 bases, with 15 bases remaining between them. The CDR3 bases are TGTGCCAGCAGTTTCCCCGGGGGGCCTGAAGATACGCAGTATTTT. Encoded protein: CASSFPGGPEDTQYF.

This clonotype was seen a few times. The chain combines TRBV6-1 with TRBJ2-5; tentative D call: TRBD2 (6 bases). This CDR3 comprises 15 residues. Trimming removed 6 bases from V and 4 bases from J, with 18 bases in between. Germline lookup yields CDR1 MNHNS and CDR2 SASEGT. The CDR3 is CASRAGTALVETQYF. DNA for the CDR3: TGTGCCAGCAGAGCCGGGACTGCCCTAGTAGAGACCCAGTACTTC.

The CDR3 DNA reads TGCGCCAGCAGCTTGGCCGGGGGACTAGATGAGCAGTTCTTC. Translating it yields CASSLAGGLDEQFF. The chain joins TRBV5-1 to TRBJ2-1, with TRBD2 matching 8 bases. Trimming cost V 0 bases and J 8 bases; bases outside gene matches: 4. Germline V gives CDR1 SGHRS, CDR2 YFSETQ. The CDR3 contains 14 residues.

This chain joins TRBV19 and TRBJ1-4, with a weak D call TRBD1 (5 bases). The CDR3 has 16 residues. The germline gives CDR1 LNHDA, CDR2 SQIVND (reference sequence). The V gene lost 7 bases and the J gene lost 5 bases, with 20 bases spanning the gap. In DNA, the CDR3 is TGTGCCAGTACCCCCCCGGCGGGGACGGTGAATGAAAAACTGTTTTTT. Translating it yields CASTPPAGTVNEKLFF.

A few counts support this clonotype. CDR3 sequence (DNA): TGTGCCAGCAGTTACTTGGGACCGCAAGAGACCCAGTACTTC. It encodes CASSYLGPQETQYF. The chain recombines TRBV6-2 or TRBV6-3 with TRBJ2-5; D may match TRBD1 or TRBD2 (5 bases each). Germline CDR1 reads MNHEY; CDR2 reads SVGEGT. The CDR3 loop spans 14 amino acids. V was shortened by 1 base and J by 2 bases, with 8 bases between the two germline ends.

This clonotype was seen a few times. The CDR3 DNA reads TGTGCCAGCAGCCCCTCAGGGGTTGGACAGGCCGGGATAGAGCAGTTCTTC. It specifies CASSPSGVGQAGIEQFF. The chain has TRBV11-3 and TRBJ2-1; 7 positions match TRBD1. The V gene end was trimmed by 5 bases and the J gene end by 10 bases; junction bases not matched to a gene: 20. Germline CDR1 SGHNT, CDR2 YENEEA. CDR3 size: 17 residues.

The chain couples TRBV7-2 to TRBJ1-1, with D uncertain. The V gene lost 5 bases and the J gene lost 7 bases, with 11 bases spanning the gap. Germline V gives CDR1 SGHTA, CDR2 FQGNSA. This CDR3 spans 12 amino acids. The CDR3 sequence: CASSRAPDEAFF. The CDR3 region has the DNA TGTGCCAGCAGCCGTGCCCCAGATGAAGCTTTCTTT.

The V gene is TRBV7-2, the J gene TRBJ2-7; TRBD1 aligns across 7 bases. Trimming removed 1 base from V and 2 bases from J; junction bases left unmatched: 5. Germline-derived CDR1 and CDR2 are SGHTA and FQGNSA. This CDR3 has 15 amino acids. CDR3 nucleotides: TGTGCCAGCAGCTTAGATGACAGGGTGACCTACGAGCAGTACTTC. It translates to CASSLDDRVTYEQYF.

The chain uses TRBV11-3 and TRBJ1-1; D is perhaps TRBD1 (5 bases). Trimming pared 1 base from V and 5 bases from J, leaving 14 bases between. The CDR3 loop spans 15 amino acids. Germline V gives CDR1 SGHNT, CDR2 YENEEA. CDR3 loop: CASSLAGAGPTEAFF. CDR3 sequence (DNA): TGTGCCAGCAGCTTAGCTGGGGCAGGGCCTACTGAAGCTTTCTTT. Together with reference TRBV11-3 and TRBJ1-1, the CDR3 gives the full variable domain: EAGVVQSPRYKIIEKKQPVAFWCNPISGHNTLYWYLQNLGQGPELLIRYENEEAVDDSQLPKDRFSAERLKGVDSTLKIQPAELGDSAVYLCASSLAGAGPTEAFFGQGTRLTVV.

This chain connects TRBV11-1 to TRBJ2-5; D perhaps matches TRBD1 (6 bases). The CDR3 is made up of 16 amino acids. V was shortened by 5 bases and J by 5 bases, with 21 bases between the two germline ends. In germline, CDR1 is SGHAT, CDR2 FQDESV (reference sequence). CDR3 bases: TGTGCCAGCAGCGAGTCTCTGGGGGCCGCCAGTGAGACCCAGTACTTC. It is translated as CASSESLGAASETQYF. The full variable domain, its missing parts supplied by reference TRBV11-1 and TRBJ2-5, is EAEVAQSPRYKITEKSQAVAFWCDPISGHATLYWYRQILGQGPELLVQFQDESVVDDSQLPKDRFSAERLKGVDSTLKIQPAELGDSAMYLCASSESLGAASETQYFGPGTRLLVL.

In this sample, this clonotype turned up a few times. The chain combines TRBV6-1 with TRBJ2-5; unclear D gene. The CDR3 runs to 14 residues. Germline V lookup: CDR1 MNHNS, CDR2 SASEGT. The V and J ends lost 2 bases and 4 bases respectively, with 11 bases between them. For the CDR3, the DNA is TGTGCCAGCAGTGAACTTGGGTACCGAGAGACCCAGTACTTC. Residues: CASSELGYRETQYF.

About this clonotype: One end of the junction does not line up with germline, which may come from a read error. The chain is built from TRBV4-1 and TRBJ1-1, with D unclear. Germline CDR1 MGHRA, CDR2 YSYEKL. CDR3 length: 14 amino acids. The CDR3 region is CASRRNTVNAEAFF. The CDR3 coding sequence is TGCGCCAGCAGGCGAAATACAGTGAACGCTGAAGCTTTCTTT.

The chain carries TRBV7-6 and TRBJ2-5, with TRBD2 identical over 11 bases. The CDR3 length is 16 residues. The V and J ends lost 5 bases and 5 bases, in that order; junction bases with no gene match: 10. CDR1 SGHVS and CDR2 FNYEAQ come from the germline V gene. CDR3 amino acids: CASSPLGLAVGETQYF. The CDR3 DNA is TGTGCCAGCAGCCCGCTGGGACTAGCGGTGGGGGAGACCCAGTACTTC.

This clonotype was counted only a few times. The genes are TRBV7-6 and TRBJ2-3, with D possibly matching TRBD2 (5 bases). Germline CDR1 SGHVS, CDR2 FNYEAQ. The V end was cut by 3 bases, the J end by 0 bases, with 10 bases between. This CDR3 comprises 15 residues. The CDR3 sequence: CASSFEGSSTDTQYF. The CDR3 nucleotides read TGTGCCAGCAGCTTTGAGGGCTCTAGCACAGATACGCAGTATTTT.

This clonotype counts as medium-sized (0.01 to 0.1%). The gene calls are TRBV27 and TRBJ1-2; tentative D call: TRBD1 (5 bases). V gave up 4 bases and J gave up 2 bases, with 17 bases separating them. In germline, CDR1 is MNHEY, CDR2 SMNVEV (reference sequence). The CDR3 contains 16 residues. The CDR3 nucleotides read TGTGCCAGCAGTTCACGGACACTAAGAGGCAACTATGGCTACACCTTC. It yields the protein CASSSRTLRGNYGYTF.

This clonotype was observed a few times. The chain is built from TRBV20-1 and TRBJ2-1; TRBD2 matches at 9 bases. In germline, CDR1 is DFQATT, CDR2 SNEGSKA (reference sequence). Trimming took 0 bases from V and 0 from J; bases not matched to a gene: 3. The CDR3 has 16 amino acids. This CDR3 reads CSARDLAGSSYNEQFF. The CDR3 nucleotides are TGCAGTGCTAGAGATCTAGCGGGGAGCTCCTACAATGAGCAGTTCTTC.

This clonotype was detected a few times. The chain carries TRBV7-9 and TRBJ2-7; D is ambiguous. There are 11 residues in the CDR3. Trimming removed 6 bases from V and 0 bases from J, with 3 bases in between. From germline, CDR1 is SEHNR and CDR2 FQNEAQ (reference sequence). This chain's CDR3 is CASRDSYEQYF. As DNA, the CDR3 is TGTGCCAGCAGGGACTCCTACGAGCAGTACTTC.

This clonotype was seen only a few times. The gene calls are TRBV11-2 and TRBJ2-5, with TRBD1 matching 8 bases. This CDR3 region has 16 residues. Looked up from germline, CDR1 is SGHAT and CDR2 is FQNNGV. The J segment lost 5 bases and the V segment lost 5 bases, leaving 13 bases of the junction unmatched. CDR3 loop: CASSPSPRQGFETQYF. The CDR3, as DNA: TGTGCCAGCAGCCCCTCCCCCCGACAGGGGTTCGAGACCCAGTACTTC.

This chain uses TRBV11-1 with TRBJ2-5; D possibly corresponds to TRBD1 (5 bases). There are 14 residues in the CDR3. Trimming shortened V by 5 bases and J by 2 bases, and 12 bases separated the two germline ends. Germline V gives CDR1 SGHAT, CDR2 FQDESV (reference sequence). The CDR3, as DNA: TGTGCCAGCAGCCCGACGCGACAGCAAGAGACCCAGTACTTC. Translation: CASSPTRQQETQYF. Complete variable domain (other parts from reference TRBV11-1 and TRBJ2-5): EAEVAQSPRYKITEKSQAVAFWCDPISGHATLYWYRQILGQGPELLVQFQDESVVDDSQLPKDRFSAERLKGVDSTLKIQPAELGDSAMYLCASSPTRQQETQYFGPGTRLLVL.

This clonotype was picked up one time. This chain links TRBV4-1 with TRBJ1-5; the D is unclear. CDR1 is MGHRA, CDR2 YSYEKL, per germline. V gave up 1 base and J gave up 2 bases, with 12 bases separating them. CDR3 length: 16 residues. CDR3 sequence: CASSQGPPAGNQPQHF. CDR3 DNA sequence: TGCGCCAGCAGCCAAGGTCCCCCCGCCGGCAATCAGCCCCAGCATTTT.

In its sample, this clonotype was seen a few times. This chain links TRBV7-2 with TRBJ2-7; D gene ambiguous. V was clipped by 4 bases and J by 4 bases, with 11 bases between them. Germline V CDR1 and CDR2: SGHTA, FQGNSA. The CDR3 totals 13 residues. DNA for the CDR3: TGTGCCAGCAGCTCCCGGCCAGTTTACGAGCAGTACTTC. The encoded protein is CASSSRPVYEQYF.

V usage is TRBV14 and J usage is TRBJ1-1; D uncertain. The V and J ends lost 1 base and 1 base respectively, with 10 bases between them. The germline V gene encodes CDR1 SGHDN and CDR2 FVKESK. This CDR3 has 15 amino acids. CDR3 in DNA: TGTGCCAGCAGCCAAGTATCAATAGGGAACACTGAAGCTTTCTTT. It yields the protein CASSQVSIGNTEAFF.